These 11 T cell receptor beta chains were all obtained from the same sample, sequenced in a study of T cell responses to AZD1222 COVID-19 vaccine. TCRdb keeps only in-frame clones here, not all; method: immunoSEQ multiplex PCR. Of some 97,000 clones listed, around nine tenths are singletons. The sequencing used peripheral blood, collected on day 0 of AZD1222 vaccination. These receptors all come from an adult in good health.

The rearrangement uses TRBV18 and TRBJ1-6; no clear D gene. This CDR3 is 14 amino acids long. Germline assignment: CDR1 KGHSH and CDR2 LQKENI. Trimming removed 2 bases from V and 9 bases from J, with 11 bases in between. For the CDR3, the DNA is TGTGCCAGCTCACCAGTGCAGCTCGGTTCACCCCTCCACTTT. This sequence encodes CASSPVQLGSPLHF.

The CDR3 region is CASSEGLTYSNQPQHF. The CDR3 DNA is TGTGCCAGCAGCGAGGGCCTTACTTATAGCAATCAGCCCCAGCATTTT. The chain recombines TRBV5-5 with TRBJ1-5; no reliable D call. Looked up from germline, CDR1 is SGHKS and CDR2 is YYEKEE (reference sequence). CDR3 length equals 16 residues. Trimming took 4 bases from V and 0 from J, leaving 14 bases between them.

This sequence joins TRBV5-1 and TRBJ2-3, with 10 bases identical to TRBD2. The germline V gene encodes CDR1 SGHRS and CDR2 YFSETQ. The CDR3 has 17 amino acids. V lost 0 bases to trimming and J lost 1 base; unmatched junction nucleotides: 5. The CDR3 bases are TGCGCCAGCAGCTTGGGTCTAGCGGGGGTTGGCACAGATACGCAGTATTTT. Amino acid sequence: CASSLGLAGVGTDTQYF.

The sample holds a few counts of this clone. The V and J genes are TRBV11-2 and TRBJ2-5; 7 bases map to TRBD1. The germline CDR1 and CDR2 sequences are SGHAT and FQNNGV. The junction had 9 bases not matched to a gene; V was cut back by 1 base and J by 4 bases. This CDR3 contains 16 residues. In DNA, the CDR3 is TGTGCCAGCAGCTTAGTTTCCGGGACAGAGGGAGAGACCCAGTACTTC. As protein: CASSLVSGTEGETQYF. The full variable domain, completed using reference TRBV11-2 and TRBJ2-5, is EAGVAQSPRYKIIEKRQSVAFWCNPISGHATLYWYQQILGQGPKLLIQFQNNGVVDDSQLPKDRFSAERLKGVDSTLKIQPAKLEDSAVYLCASSLVSGTEGETQYFGPGTRLLVL.

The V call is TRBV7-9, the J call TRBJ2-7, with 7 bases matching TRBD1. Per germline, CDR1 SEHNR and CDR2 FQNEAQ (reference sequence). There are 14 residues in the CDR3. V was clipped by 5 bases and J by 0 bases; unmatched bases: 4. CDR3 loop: CASSRDRVSYEQYF. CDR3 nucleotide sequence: TGTGCCAGCAGCAGAGACAGGGTCTCCTACGAGCAGTACTTC.

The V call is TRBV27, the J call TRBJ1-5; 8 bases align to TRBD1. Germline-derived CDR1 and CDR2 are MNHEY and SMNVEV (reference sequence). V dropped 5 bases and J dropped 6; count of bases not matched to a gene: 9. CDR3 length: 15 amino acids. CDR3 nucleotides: TGTGCCAGCAGTATCCCGGACAGGGCGGGTCAGCCCCAGCATTTT. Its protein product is CASSIPDRAGQPQHF.

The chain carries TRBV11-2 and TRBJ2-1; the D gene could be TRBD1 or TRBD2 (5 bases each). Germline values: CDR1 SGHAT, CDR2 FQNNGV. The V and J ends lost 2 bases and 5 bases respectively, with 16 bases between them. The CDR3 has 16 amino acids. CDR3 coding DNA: TGTGCCAGCAGCTTACAACCTCCAGGGACGAACAATGAGCAGTTCTTC. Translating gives CASSLQPPGTNNEQFF.

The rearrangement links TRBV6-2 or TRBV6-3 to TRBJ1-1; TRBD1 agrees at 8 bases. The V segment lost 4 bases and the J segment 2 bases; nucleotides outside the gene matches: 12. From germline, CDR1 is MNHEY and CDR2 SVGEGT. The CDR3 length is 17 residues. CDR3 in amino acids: CASSFFLLSGGNTEAFF. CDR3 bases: TGTGCCAGCAGTTTCTTCCTACTCTCAGGGGGCAACACTGAAGCTTTCTTT.

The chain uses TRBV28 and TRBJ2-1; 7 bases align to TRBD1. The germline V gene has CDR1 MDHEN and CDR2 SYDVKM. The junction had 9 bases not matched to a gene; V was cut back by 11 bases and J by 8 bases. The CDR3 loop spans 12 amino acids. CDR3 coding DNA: TGTGCCGCCCAGACAGGGATAGATGAGCAGTTCTTC. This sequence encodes CAAQTGIDEQFF. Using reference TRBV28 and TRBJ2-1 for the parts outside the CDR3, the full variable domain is DVKVTQSSRYLVKRTGEKVFLECVQDMDHENMFWYRQDPGLGLRLIYFSYDVKMKEKGDIPEGYSVSREKKERFSLILESASTNQTSMYLCAAQTGIDEQFFGPGTRLTVL.

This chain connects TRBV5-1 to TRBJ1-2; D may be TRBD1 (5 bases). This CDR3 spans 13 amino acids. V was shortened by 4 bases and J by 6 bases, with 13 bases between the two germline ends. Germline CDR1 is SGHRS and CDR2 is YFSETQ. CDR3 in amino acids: CASSLAGVDGYTF. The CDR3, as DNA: TGCGCCAGCAGCCTGGCGGGGGTCGATGGCTACACCTTC.

The CDR3 here is CASSQGSGQGFYGYTF. CDR3 bases: TGTGCCAGCAGCCAAGGGTCGGGACAGGGCTTCTATGGCTACACCTTC. This chain uses TRBV14 with TRBJ1-2, with 9 bases that match TRBD1. Germline V lookup: CDR1 SGHDN, CDR2 FVKESK. Unmatched junction bases numbered 7, after V lost 1 base and J lost 4 bases. This CDR3 has 16 amino acids.